Listed here are 23 T cell receptor beta chains from one sample, sequenced in a study of OX40 agonist ivuxolimab in advanced cancers. Assay used: immunoSEQ multiplex PCR; TCRdb lists only in-frame clones, some missing. The sample carries 40,000 or so clones, over 65% recorded once. This material consisted of CD4+ or CD8+ T cells sorted from blood, taken in a trial of the OX40 agonist ivuxolimab. These receptors were taken from an adult with an advanced solid tumor such as melanoma, head and neck, liver or kidney cancer.

The gene calls are TRBV6-5 and TRBJ1-2; weak D call: TRBD1 (6 bases). In germline, CDR1 is MNHEY, CDR2 SVGAGI. This CDR3 spans 13 amino acids. V gave up 2 bases and J gave up 7 bases, with 11 bases separating them. The CDR3 DNA is TGTGCCAGCAGTTACCCCCACAGGGCTGGCTACACCTTC. It translates to CASSYPHRAGYTF.

The chain employs TRBV11-3 and TRBJ2-7, with 7 bases aligning to TRBD1. The CDR3 contains 15 residues. The germline V gene has CDR1 SGHNT and CDR2 YENEEA. Germline trimming cut 4 bases from V and 0 bases from J; bases unmatched to any gene: 6. This chain's CDR3 is CASSSSRDSSYEQYF. The CDR3 DNA is TGTGCCAGCAGCTCCTCCCGGGACAGCTCCTACGAGCAGTACTTC.

J is TRBJ2-7 and V is TRBV6-6; 11 nucleotides line up with TRBD1. CDR1 MNHNY and CDR2 SVGAGI come from the germline V gene (reference sequence). With V trimmed by 8 bases and J by 2 bases, 5 bases remained unmatched. This CDR3 has 14 residues. CDR3 loop: CASEPGQGAYEQYF. CDR3 nucleotides: TGTGCCAGCGAGCCGGGACAGGGGGCCTACGAGCAGTACTTC.

This clone occurred a few times. This chain connects TRBV6-6 to TRBJ1-4; maybe TRBD1 (5 bases). The germline V gene encodes CDR1 MNHNY and CDR2 SVGAGI (reference sequence). The CDR3 covers 14 residues. Trimming removed 7 bases from V and 8 bases from J, with 17 bases in between. The CDR3 loop reads CASTHTGPEEKLFF. CDR3 DNA sequence: TGTGCCAGCACTCACACGGGGCCGGAGGAAAAACTGTTTTTT.

The CDR3 here is CASSLGQIEPSTDTQYF. The CDR3 DNA reads TGTGCCAGCAGCTTGGGACAGATCGAACCTAGCACAGATACGCAGTATTTT. The chain couples TRBV7-9 to TRBJ2-3, with 7 bases that match TRBD1. Germline V CDR1 and CDR2: SEHNR, FQNEAQ (reference sequence). Trimming took 3 bases from V and 0 from J; bases not matched to a gene: 9. The CDR3 has 17 amino acids.

This chain links TRBV7-6 with TRBJ2-1, with D unresolved. Per germline, CDR1 SGHVS and CDR2 FNYEAQ. This CDR3 spans 14 amino acids. Trimming stripped 5 bases from V and 0 bases from J, with 8 bases between. The CDR3 region has the DNA TGTGCCAGCAGCCAACCAGCCTCCTACAATGAGCAGTTCTTC. Protein sequence: CASSQPASYNEQFF. Variable domain in full (rest from reference TRBV7-6 and TRBJ2-1): GAGVSQSPRYKVTKRGQDVALRCDPISGHVSLYWYRQALGQGPEFLTYFNYEAQQDKSGLPNDRFSAERPEGSISTLTIQRTEQRDSAMYRCASSQPASYNEQFFGPGTRLTVL.

J is TRBJ1-2 and V is TRBV4-3; 11 nucleotides line up with TRBD1. The CDR3 is 15 amino acids. CDR1 is LGHNA, CDR2 YSLEER, per germline. Trimming took 6 bases from V and 4 from J; bases not matched to a gene: 7. Here the CDR3 reads CASSQPGQGVYGYTF. As DNA, the CDR3 is TGCGCCAGCAGTCAACCGGGACAGGGGGTCTATGGCTACACCTTC.

The chain recombines TRBV7-9 with TRBJ2-2; the D gene is possibly TRBD2 (7 bases). The CDR3 is made up of 17 amino acids. Per the germline V gene, CDR1 is SEHNR and CDR2 is FQNEAQ (reference sequence). The germline V and J ends were trimmed by 1 base and 1 base, with 13 bases remaining between them. The CDR3 DNA follows: TGTGCCAGCAGCTTAGGCTGGGGGGGCCTGAACACCGGGGAGCTGTTTTTT. Protein: CASSLGWGGLNTGELFF.

This clone was detected once. The genes are TRBV7-9 and TRBJ2-5; a possible D gene is TRBD2 (6 bases). The J call is doubtful: the DNA matches TRBJ2-7 better. Germline lookup yields CDR1 SEHNR and CDR2 FQNEAQ (reference sequence). The length of the CDR3 is 15 residues. CDR3 protein: CASEAVRGNRNEQYF. DNA for the CDR3: TGTGCCAGCGAGGCCGTGCGGGGCAATAGGAACGAGCAGTACTTC.

The J gene is TRBJ1-4, the V gene TRBV28; D might be TRBD1 (5 bases). CDR1 is MDHEN, CDR2 SYDVKM, per germline. The CDR3 extends over 13 amino acids. Trimming pared 6 bases from V and 7 bases from J, leaving 12 bases between. This chain's CDR3 is CASRNQGGEKLFF. The CDR3 region has the DNA TGTGCCAGCAGGAACCAGGGTGGTGAAAAACTGTTTTTT. Filled out from reference TRBV28 and TRBJ1-4, the complete variable domain reads DVKVTQSSRYLVKRTGEKVFLECVQDMDHENMFWYRQDPGLGLRLIYFSYDVKMKEKGDIPEGYSVSREKKERFSLILESASTNQTSMYLCASRNQGGEKLFFGSGTQLSVL.

The J gene is TRBJ2-7, the V gene TRBV29-1; TRBD1 matches at 9 bases. Germline assignment: CDR1 SQVTM and CDR2 ANQGSEA. With 4 bases clipped from V and 5 bases from J, the junction kept 6 bases outside the gene matches. The CDR3 sequence is 13 residues long. The CDR3: CSVAGTGLHEQYF. Here the CDR3 DNA reads TGCAGCGTTGCGGGGACAGGGTTACACGAGCAGTACTTC.

J is TRBJ2-7 and V is TRBV7-9; maybe TRBD1 (6 bases). Trimming pared 3 bases from V and 6 bases from J, leaving 6 bases between. The germline CDR1 and CDR2 sequences are SEHNR and FQNEAQ (reference sequence). The CDR3 runs to 11 residues. CDR3 nucleotide sequence: TGTGCCAGCAGCTTGACAGGCGAGCAGTACTTC. Translation gives CASSLTGEQYF.

V usage is TRBV11-2 and J usage is TRBJ2-7, with TRBD2 matching 9 bases. This CDR3 comprises 15 residues. CDR1 SGHAT and CDR2 FQNNGV come from the germline V gene. V lost 3 bases and J lost 4; bases outside the gene matches: 7. CDR3 DNA sequence: TGTGCCAGCAGCTTGGGGCGCGGGGGGGCTTACGAGCAGTACTTC. It translates to CASSLGRGGAYEQYF.

J is TRBJ2-7 and V is TRBV6-5; TRBD1 or TRBD2 may be the D gene (5 bases each). The CDR3 has 11 residues. Germline V gives CDR1 MNHEY, CDR2 SVGAGI. The V end was cut by 7 bases, the J end by 7 bases, with 11 bases between. In DNA, the CDR3 is TGTGCCAGCACCTCGTGGGGGGAGCAGTACTTC. The encoded protein is CASTSWGEQYF.

The rearrangement links TRBV7-9 to TRBJ2-7; possibly TRBD1 for D (6 bases). Germline V gene data show CDR1 as SEHNR and CDR2 as FQNEAQ (reference sequence). The CDR3 spans 13 residues. The V gene lost 5 bases and the J gene lost 6 bases, with 14 bases spanning the gap. CDR3 DNA: TGTGCCAGCAGCCCGAGGGGGACGCCCGAGCAGTACTTC. Protein sequence: CASSPRGTPEQYF.

The chain joins TRBV25-1 to TRBJ2-7; maybe TRBD1 (5 bases). This CDR3 has 18 amino acids. V shed 2 bases and J shed 1 base, with 21 bases lying between them. Germline V gives CDR1 MGHDK, CDR2 SYGVNS. The CDR3 here is CASSEEFKGLLFSYEQYF. CDR3 nucleotides: TGTGCCAGCAGTGAAGAGTTTAAGGGGCTACTATTTTCCTACGAGCAGTACTTC.

This sequence joins TRBV7-8 and TRBJ2-7, with no clear D. Per the germline V gene, CDR1 is SGHVS and CDR2 is FQNEAQ. The CDR3 length is 17 residues. Between the trimmed V and J ends, which lost 1 base and 1 base, there was a span of 17 bases. The DNA of the CDR3 is TGTGCCAGCAGCTTAGAGGTTAGGCCTACAGAGTCCTACGAGCAGTACTTC. Protein product: CASSLEVRPTESYEQYF.

The CDR3 sequence: CASSPAGTYTGELFF. In DNA, the CDR3 is TGTGCCAGCTCACCAGCCGGGACATACACCGGGGAGCTGTTTTTT. This sequence joins TRBV18 and TRBJ2-2, with D possibly being TRBD1 (6 bases). The V gene's germline CDR1 is KGHSH and CDR2 LQKENI. This CDR3 is 15 amino acids long. Between the trimmed V and J ends, which lost 2 bases and 3 bases, there was a span of 10 bases.

This clone was counted a single time. The chain links TRBV28 to TRBJ2-5; D may be TRBD1 (5 bases). Germline-derived CDR1 and CDR2 are MDHEN and SYDVKM. Trimming took 6 bases from V and 6 from J, leaving 20 bases between them. CDR3 length: 15 residues. The CDR3 sequence is CASSLAGSPGQTQYF. CDR3 DNA sequence: TGTGCCAGCAGCCTCGCCGGCAGTCCAGGGCAGACCCAGTACTTC. The full variable domain, completed using reference TRBV28 and TRBJ2-5, is DVKVTQSSRYLVKRTGEKVFLECVQDMDHENMFWYRQDPGLGLRLIYFSYDVKMKEKGDIPEGYSVSREKKERFSLILESASTNQTSMYLCASSLAGSPGQTQYFGPGTRLLVL.

This clone has only one observation. The V and J genes are TRBV7-9 and TRBJ2-3, with 12 bases fitting TRBD2. Trimming at V came to 3 bases and at J to 5 bases, leaving 15 bases not matched to a gene. CDR1 SEHNR and CDR2 FQNEAQ come from the germline V gene (reference sequence). The CDR3 extends over 19 amino acids. DNA of the CDR3: TGTGCCAGCAGCTTTACAGCCTCGTGGACTAGCGGGATGGTAGATACGCAGTATTTT. It translates to CASSFTASWTSGMVDTQYF. Full variable domain (missing parts from reference TRBV7-9 and TRBJ2-3): DTGVSQNPRHKITKRGQNVTFRCDPISEHNRLYWYRQTLGQGPEFLTYFQNEAQLEKSRLLSDRFSAERPKGSFSTLEIQRTEQGDSAMYLCASSFTASWTSGMVDTQYFGPGTRLTVL.

The chain is built from TRBV5-6 and TRBJ2-6; the D gene is possibly TRBD2 (6 bases). V shed 4 bases and J shed 2 bases, with 19 bases lying between them. CDR3 size: 18 residues. In germline, CDR1 is SGHDT, CDR2 YYEEEE. The CDR3 protein is CASSAGILRLPGANVLTF. In DNA, the CDR3 is TGTGCCAGCAGCGCGGGGATTTTAAGACTTCCTGGGGCCAACGTCCTGACTTTC.

This clone was found a few times. This rearrangement joins TRBV7-6 to TRBJ2-7, with unresolved D. V lost 5 bases, J lost 0 bases, and 11 bases lay in between. The CDR3 sequence is 14 residues long. Germline V CDR1 and CDR2: SGHVS, FNYEAQ. CDR3 nucleotides: TGTGCCAGCAGCGCAGACGGGTTCTCCTACGAGCAGTACTTC. It codes for CASSADGFSYEQYF.

The chain is built from TRBV27 and TRBJ1-1; D unresolved. The V and J ends lost 11 bases and 2 bases respectively, with 15 bases between them. The CDR3 contains 13 residues. CDR1 MNHEY and CDR2 SMNVEV come from the germline V gene (reference sequence). The CDR3 reads CASRVAANTEAFF. DNA of the CDR3: TGTGCCTCCCGCGTAGCAGCTAACACTGAAGCTTTCTTT.